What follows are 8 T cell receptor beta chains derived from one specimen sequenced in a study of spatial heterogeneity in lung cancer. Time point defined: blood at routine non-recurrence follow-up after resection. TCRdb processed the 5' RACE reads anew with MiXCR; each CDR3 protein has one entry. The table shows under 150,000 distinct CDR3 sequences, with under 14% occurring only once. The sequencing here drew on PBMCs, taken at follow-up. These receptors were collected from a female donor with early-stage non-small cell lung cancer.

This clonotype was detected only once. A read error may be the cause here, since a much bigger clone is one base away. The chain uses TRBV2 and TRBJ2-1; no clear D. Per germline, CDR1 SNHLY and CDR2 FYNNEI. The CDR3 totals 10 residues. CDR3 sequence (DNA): TGTGCCAGCAGTTACATTGAGCAGTTCTTC. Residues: CASSYIEQFF.

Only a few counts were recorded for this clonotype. CDR3 nucleotides: TGCGCCAGCAGCCTAACTCCGGGGATCGCCACTGAAGCTTTCTTT. Protein sequence: CASSLTPGIATEAFF. The chain has TRBV4-1 and TRBJ1-1; D unclear. V lost 4 bases and J lost 4, with 16 bases in between. The length of the CDR3 is 15 residues. CDR1 MGHRA and CDR2 YSYEKL come from the germline V gene.

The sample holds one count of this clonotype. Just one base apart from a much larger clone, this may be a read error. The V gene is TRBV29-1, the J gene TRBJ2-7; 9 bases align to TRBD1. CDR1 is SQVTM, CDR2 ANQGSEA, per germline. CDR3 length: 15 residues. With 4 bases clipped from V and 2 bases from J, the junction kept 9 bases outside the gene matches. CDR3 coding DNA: TGCAGCGTTGCGGGGACAGGGCCTGGACCCTACGAGCAGTACGTC. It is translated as CSVAGTGPGPYEQYV.

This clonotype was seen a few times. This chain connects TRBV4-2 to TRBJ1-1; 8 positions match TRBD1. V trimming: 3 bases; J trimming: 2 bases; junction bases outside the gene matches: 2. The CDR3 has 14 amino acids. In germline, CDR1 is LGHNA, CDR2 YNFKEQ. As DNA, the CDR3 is TGTGCCAGCAGCCAGGGACAGGTAAACACTGAAGCTTTCTTT. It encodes CASSQGQVNTEAFF.

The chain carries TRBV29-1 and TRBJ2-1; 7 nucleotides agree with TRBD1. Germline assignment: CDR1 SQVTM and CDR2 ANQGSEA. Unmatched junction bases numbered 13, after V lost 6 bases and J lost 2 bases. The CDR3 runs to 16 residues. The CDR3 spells CSVSGGPGQTYNEQFF. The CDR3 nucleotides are TGCAGCGTCTCGGGCGGACCGGGACAGACCTACAATGAGCAGTTCTTC.

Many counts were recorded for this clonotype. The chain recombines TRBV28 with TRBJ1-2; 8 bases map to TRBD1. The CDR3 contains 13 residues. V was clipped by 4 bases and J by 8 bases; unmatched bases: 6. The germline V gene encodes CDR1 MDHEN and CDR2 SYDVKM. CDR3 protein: CASSSGGAGGYTF. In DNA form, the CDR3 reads TGTGCCAGCAGTTCAGGGGGCGCAGGGGGCTACACCTTC.

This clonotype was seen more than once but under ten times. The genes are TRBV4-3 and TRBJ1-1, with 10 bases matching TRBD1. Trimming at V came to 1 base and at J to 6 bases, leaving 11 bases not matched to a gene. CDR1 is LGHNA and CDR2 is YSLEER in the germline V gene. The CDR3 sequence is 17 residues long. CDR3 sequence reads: CASSQAPGQGLRAEAFF. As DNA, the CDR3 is TGCGCCAGCAGCCAAGCCCCGGGACAGGGGCTCCGAGCTGAAGCTTTCTTT.

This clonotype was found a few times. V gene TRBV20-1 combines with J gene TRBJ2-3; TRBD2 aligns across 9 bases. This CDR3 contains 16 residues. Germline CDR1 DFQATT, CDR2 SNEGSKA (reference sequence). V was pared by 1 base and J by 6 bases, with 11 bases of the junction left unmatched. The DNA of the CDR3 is TGCAGTGCTAGAGTTGAGCGGGAGGATAACAGGGATACGCAGTATTTT. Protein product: CSARVEREDNRDTQYF.